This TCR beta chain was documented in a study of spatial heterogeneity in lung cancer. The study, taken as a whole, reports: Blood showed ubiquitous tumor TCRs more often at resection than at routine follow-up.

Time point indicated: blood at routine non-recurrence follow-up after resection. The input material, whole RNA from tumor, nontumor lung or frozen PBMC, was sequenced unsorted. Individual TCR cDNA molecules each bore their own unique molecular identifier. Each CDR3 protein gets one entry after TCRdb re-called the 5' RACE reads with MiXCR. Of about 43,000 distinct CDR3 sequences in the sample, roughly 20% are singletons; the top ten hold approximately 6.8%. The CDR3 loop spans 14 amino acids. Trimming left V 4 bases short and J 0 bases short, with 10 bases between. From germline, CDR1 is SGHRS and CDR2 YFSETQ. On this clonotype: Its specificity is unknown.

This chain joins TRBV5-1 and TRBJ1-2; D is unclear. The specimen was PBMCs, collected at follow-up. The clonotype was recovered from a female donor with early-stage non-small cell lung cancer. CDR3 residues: CASSAAVTNYGYTF. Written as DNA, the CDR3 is TGCGCCAGCAGCGCAGCAGTTACTAACTATGGCTACACCTTC. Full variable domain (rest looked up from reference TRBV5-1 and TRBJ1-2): KAGVTQTPRYLIKTRGQQVTLSCSPISGHRSVSWYQQTPGQGLQFLFEYFSETQRNKGNFPGRFSGRQFSNSRSEMNVSTLELGDSALYLCASSAAVTNYGYTFGSGTRLTVV.